The clone carrying this TCR beta chain was found a few times. Assay used: immunoSEQ multiplex PCR; TCRdb lists only in-frame clones, some missing. Among 90,000 to 100,000 clones listed, under 95% were seen once. This CDR3 has 13 amino acids. The germline V and J ends were trimmed by 5 bases and 5 bases, with 9 bases remaining between them. Germline-derived CDR1 and CDR2 are MDHEN and SYDVKM. The sample originates from a study of T cell changes during pregnancy in multiple sclerosis. This receptor was taken from a female donor in good health, enrolled as a control in a pregnancy study. This chain uses TRBV28 with TRBJ2-2, with D unclear. Sequenced material: peripheral blood, taken after pregnancy. The CDR3, as DNA: TGTGCCAGCAGTCAAGGAGCGACCGGGGAGCTGTTTTTT. As protein: CASSQGATGELFF.